This section outlines one TCR beta chain sequence together with its context. Its antigen target is currently unknown. No qualities accompany the bases; no much larger clone lies one base away. The data are from a study of T cells in localized non-small cell lung cancer (dated by TCRdb to 2020 to 2022). At the level of the whole study: Comparing tumors with uninvolved tumor-adjacent lungs, the study looked at the T cell repertoires of approximately 250 patients with early-stage NSCLC. The cohort consisted of approximately 240 treatment-naive NSCLC patients whose localized lung tumors had been resected. Of the NSCLC patients, around 130 were male and approximately 99 were female, and the mean age was around 70 years. Overall study results and their limits: Higher T cell density in blood was associated with longer overall survival, whereas higher clonality in adjacent lung was associated with shorter survival. Uninvolved tumor-adjacent lung showed the highest T cell clonality, higher than tumor, which suggests more focused antigenic responses in the adjacent lung. Because the study design was exploratory, TCR variables were selected using unadjusted p-values without false-discovery rate correction. Because multi-region tumor sequencing was not done, intratumor heterogeneity could not be ruled out. Of the top 100 tumor clones, a median of roughly 56 were detected in paired uninvolved adjacent lung; under 30 were also among that lung's top 100.

The CDR3 runs 15 residues from the cysteine to the phenylalanine. Only the CDR3 region is kept as DNA, spanning 45 bases read in frame from base 1. Trimming leaves V shorter by 3 bases and J shorter by 4 bases, with the junction holding 4 bases beyond the gene matches. Sequences SGDLS (CDR1) and YYNGEE (CDR2) are obtained from the germline V gene. TCR beta CDR3 regions were sequenced from DNA using the immunoSEQ Assay. As for how the authors treated the data: T cell density was computed as TCR beta template counts normalized to usable DNA estimated by amplifying housekeeping genes. Richness was estimated with the preseqR package, extrapolating to 400,000 templates for PBMC samples and 120,000 templates for tissue samples. Clonality was calculated as one minus Pielou's evenness. To identify tissue-enriched TCRs, differential abundance testing was run on productive amino-acid clonotypes with a minimum total count of 5 and an alpha of 0.1. The Jaccard Index and the Morisita Overlap Index were used to measure repertoire overlap between compartments. GLIPH grouped TCR beta CDR3s together with public tetramer-defined viral CDR3s, and a viral motif had to include at least three viral sequences and also show V-gene enrichment. As stored in TCRdb, this immuneACCESS dataset retains in-frame rearrangements with V and J assigned. A fraction of the clones does not appear; measured against another copy, unresolved V genes explain less than half of the discrepancy, and the remainder lacks a known reason. The DNA gave D and trimming, while V, J and clone size come from that table. The sample table shows approximately 28,000 clones, and approximately 83% are seen once. The ten largest clonotypes hold over 4.5% of the sample.

At diagnosis, tumor, uninvolved tumor-adjacent lung and peripheral blood were collected and then preserved as a mix of FFPE and fresh-frozen material. For TCR repertoire profiling, blood samples were analyzed as peripheral blood mononuclear cells. Here the sequenced sample was peripheral blood mononuclear cells, taken before any cancer treatment. This TCR was sampled from a man aged 40 to 70 with stage III lung adenocarcinoma. The chain couples TRBV9 to TRBJ1-4; the central 9 bases match TRBD1. The CDR3 in this case is CASSGQGVLNEKLFF. The nucleotide sequence is TGTGCCAGCAGCGGACAGGGGGTGCTTAATGAAAAACTGTTTTTT. The CDR3, completed at both ends by the reference TRBV9 and TRBJ1-4 genes, gives the full variable domain DSGVTQTPKHLITATGQRVTLRCSPRSGDLSVYWYQQSLDQGLQFLIQYYNGEERAKGNILERFSAQQFPDLHSELNLSSLELGDSALYFCASSGQGVLNEKLFFGSGTQLSVL.